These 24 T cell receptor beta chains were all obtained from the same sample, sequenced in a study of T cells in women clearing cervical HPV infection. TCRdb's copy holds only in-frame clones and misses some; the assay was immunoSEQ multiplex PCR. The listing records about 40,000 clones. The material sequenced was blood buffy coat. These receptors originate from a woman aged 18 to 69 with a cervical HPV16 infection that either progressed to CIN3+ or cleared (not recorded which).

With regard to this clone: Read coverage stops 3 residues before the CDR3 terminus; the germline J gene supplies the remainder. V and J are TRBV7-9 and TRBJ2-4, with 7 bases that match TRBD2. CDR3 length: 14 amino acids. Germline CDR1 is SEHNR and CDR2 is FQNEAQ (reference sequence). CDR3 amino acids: CASSIGQAGDGQYF. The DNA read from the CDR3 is TGTGCCAGCAGCATAGGGCAGGCGGGGGATGGT.

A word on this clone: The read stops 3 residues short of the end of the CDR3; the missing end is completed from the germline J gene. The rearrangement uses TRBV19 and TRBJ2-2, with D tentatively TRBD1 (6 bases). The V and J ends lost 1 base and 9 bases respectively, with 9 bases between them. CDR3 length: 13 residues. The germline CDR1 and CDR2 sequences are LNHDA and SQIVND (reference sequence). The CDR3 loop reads CASSIGQGRELFF. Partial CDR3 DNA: TGTGCCAGTAGTATAGGTCAGGGGAGGGAG.

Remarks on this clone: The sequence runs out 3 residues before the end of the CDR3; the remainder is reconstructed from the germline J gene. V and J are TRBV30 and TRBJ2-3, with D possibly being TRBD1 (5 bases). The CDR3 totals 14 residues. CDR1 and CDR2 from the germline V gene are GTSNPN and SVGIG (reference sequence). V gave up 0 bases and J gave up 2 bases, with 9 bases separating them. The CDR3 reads CAWSVKGITDTQYF. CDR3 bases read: TGTGCCTGGAGTGTAAAGGGGATCACAGATACG. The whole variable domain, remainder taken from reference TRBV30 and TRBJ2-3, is SQTIHQWPATLVQPVGSPLSLECTVEGTSNPNLYWYRQAAGRGLQLLFYSVGIGQISSEVPQNLSASRPQDRQFILSSKKLLLSDSGFYLCAWSVKGITDTQYFGPGTRLTVL.

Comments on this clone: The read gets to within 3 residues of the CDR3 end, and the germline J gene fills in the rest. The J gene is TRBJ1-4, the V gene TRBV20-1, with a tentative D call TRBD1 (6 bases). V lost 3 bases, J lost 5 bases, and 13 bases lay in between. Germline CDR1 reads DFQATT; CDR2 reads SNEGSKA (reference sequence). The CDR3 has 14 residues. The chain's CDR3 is CSARVTGSNEKLFF. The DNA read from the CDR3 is TGCAGTGCTAGGGTGACAGGATCGAATGAAAAA.

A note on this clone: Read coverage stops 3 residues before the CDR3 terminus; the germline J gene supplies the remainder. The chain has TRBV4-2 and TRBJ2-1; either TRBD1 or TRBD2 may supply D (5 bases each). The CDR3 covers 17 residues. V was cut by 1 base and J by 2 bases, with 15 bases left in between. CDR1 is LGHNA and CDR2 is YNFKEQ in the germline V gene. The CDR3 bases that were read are TGTGCCAGCAGCCAAGGAGGGGCCACCGGCACCTACAATGAG. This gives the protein CASSQGGATGTYNE. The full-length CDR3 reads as CASSQGGATGTYNEQFF.

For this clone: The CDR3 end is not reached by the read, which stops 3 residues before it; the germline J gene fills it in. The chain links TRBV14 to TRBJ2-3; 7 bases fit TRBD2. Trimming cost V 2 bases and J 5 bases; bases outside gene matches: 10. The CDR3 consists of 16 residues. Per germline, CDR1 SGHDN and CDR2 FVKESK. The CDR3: CASSQLLASNLDTQYF. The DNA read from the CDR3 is TGTGCCAGCAGCCAACTACTAGCGTCGAATTTAGATACG.

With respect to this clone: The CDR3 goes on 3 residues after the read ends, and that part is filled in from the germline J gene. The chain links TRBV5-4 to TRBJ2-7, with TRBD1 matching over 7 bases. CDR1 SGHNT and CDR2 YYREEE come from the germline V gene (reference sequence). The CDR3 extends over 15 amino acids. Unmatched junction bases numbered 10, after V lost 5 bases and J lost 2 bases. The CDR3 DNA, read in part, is TGTGCCAGCAGAAAGAACAGGGGAGACCCCTACGAG. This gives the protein CASRKNRGDPYE. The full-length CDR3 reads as CASRKNRGDPYEQYF.

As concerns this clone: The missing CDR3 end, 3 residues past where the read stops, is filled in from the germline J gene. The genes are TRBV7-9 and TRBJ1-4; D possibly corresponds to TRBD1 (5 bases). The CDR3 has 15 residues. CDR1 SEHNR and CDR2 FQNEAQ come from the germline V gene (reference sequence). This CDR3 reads CASRSLIAGANVLFF. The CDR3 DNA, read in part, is TGTGCCAGCAGGTCCCTCATCGCTGGGGCCAACGTA.

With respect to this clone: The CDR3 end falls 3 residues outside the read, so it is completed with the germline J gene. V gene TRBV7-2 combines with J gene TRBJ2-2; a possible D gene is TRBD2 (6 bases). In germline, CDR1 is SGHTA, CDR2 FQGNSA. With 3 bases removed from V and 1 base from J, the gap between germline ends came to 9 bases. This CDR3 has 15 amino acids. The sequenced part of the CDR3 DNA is TGTGCCAGCAGCTTGGCTAGCGAGAACACCGGGGAG. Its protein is CASSLASENTGE. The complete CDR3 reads CASSLASENTGELFF. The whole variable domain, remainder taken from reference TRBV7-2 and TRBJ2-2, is GAGVSQSPSNKVTEKGKDVELRCDPISGHTALYWYRQSLGQGLEFLIYFQGNSAPDKSGLPSDRFSAERTGGSVSTLTIQRTQQEDSAVYLCASSLASENTGELFFGEGSRLTVL.

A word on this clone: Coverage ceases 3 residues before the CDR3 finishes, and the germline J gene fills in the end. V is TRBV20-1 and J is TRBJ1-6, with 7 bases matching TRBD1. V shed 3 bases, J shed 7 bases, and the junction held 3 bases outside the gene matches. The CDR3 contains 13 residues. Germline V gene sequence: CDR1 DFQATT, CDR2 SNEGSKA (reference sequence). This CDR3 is CSARNRGNSPLHF. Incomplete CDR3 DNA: TGCAGTGCTAGGAACAGGGGAAATTCACCC.

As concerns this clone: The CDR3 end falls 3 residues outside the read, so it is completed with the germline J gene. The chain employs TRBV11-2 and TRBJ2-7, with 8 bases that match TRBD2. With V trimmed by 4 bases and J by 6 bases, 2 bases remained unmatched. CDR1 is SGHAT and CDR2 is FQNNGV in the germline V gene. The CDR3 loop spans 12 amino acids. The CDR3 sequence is CASSSGGVEQYF. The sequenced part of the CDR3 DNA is TGTGCCAGCAGCTCCGGGGGGGTCGAG.

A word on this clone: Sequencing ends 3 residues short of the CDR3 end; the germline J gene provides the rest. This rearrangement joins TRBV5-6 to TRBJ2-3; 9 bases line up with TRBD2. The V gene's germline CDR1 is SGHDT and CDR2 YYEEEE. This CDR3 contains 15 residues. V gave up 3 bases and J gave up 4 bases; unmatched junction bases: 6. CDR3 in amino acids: CASSYSGREADTQYF. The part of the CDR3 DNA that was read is TGTGCCAGCAGCTATAGCGGGAGAGAGGCAGATACG.

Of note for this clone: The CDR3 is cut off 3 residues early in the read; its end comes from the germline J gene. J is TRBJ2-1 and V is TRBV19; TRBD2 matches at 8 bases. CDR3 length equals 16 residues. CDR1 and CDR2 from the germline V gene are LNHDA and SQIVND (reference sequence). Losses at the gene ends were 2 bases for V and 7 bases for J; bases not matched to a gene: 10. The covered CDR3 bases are TGTGCCAGTAGTATAAGGGAGGCTAGCGGGCTGAATGAG. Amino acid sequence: CASSIREASGLNE. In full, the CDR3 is CASSIREASGLNEQFF.

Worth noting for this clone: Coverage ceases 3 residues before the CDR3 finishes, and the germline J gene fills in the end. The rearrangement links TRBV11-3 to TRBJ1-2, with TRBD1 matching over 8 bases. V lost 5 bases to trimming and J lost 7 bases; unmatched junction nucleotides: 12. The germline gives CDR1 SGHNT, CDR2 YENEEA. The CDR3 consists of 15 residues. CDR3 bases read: TGTGCCAGCAGCAAAATTGGGACAGGCCGCGGTGGC. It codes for CASSKIGTGRGG. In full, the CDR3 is CASSKIGTGRGGYTF.

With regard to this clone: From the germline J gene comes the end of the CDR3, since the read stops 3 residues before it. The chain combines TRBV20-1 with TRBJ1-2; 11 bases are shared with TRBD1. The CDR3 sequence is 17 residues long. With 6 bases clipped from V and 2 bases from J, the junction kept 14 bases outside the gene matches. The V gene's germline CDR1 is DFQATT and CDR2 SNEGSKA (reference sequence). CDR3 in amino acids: CSARSRDRGTLNYGYTF. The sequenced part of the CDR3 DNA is TGCAGTGCCAGATCCCGGGACAGGGGGACCCTGAACTATGGC.

CDR3: CASSGGGDYNDYTF. The part of the CDR3 DNA that was read is TGTGCCAGTTCGGGCGGGGGCGATTACAATGAC. The V and J genes are TRBV19 and TRBJ1-2; D is possibly TRBD1 (6 bases). The missing CDR3 end, 3 residues past where the read stops, is filled in from the germline J gene. The CDR3 covers 14 residues. In germline, CDR1 is LNHDA, CDR2 SQIVND (reference sequence).

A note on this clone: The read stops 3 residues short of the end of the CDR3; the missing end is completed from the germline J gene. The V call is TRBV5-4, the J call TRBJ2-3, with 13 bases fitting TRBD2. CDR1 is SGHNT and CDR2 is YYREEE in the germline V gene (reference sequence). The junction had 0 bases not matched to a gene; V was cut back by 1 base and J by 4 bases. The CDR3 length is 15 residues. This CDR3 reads CASSLTSGGADTQYF. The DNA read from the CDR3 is TGTGCCAGCAGCTTGACTAGCGGGGGGGCAGATACG.

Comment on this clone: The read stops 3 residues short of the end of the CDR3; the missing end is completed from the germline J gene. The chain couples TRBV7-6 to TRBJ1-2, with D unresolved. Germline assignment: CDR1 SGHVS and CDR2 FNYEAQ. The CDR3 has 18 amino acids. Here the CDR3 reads CASSFNPLAALAKNIYTF. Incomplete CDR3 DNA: TGTGCCAGCAGCTTCAACCCTCTAGCGGCCCTAGCCAAAAACATC.

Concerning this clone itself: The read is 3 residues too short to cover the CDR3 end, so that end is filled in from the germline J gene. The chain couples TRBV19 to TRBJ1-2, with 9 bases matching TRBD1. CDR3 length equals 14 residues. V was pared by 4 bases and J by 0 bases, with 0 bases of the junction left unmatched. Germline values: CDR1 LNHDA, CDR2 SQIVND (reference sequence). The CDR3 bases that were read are TGTGCCAGTAGTAGGACAGGGGCTAACTATGGC. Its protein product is CASSRTGANYG. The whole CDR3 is CASSRTGANYGYTF.

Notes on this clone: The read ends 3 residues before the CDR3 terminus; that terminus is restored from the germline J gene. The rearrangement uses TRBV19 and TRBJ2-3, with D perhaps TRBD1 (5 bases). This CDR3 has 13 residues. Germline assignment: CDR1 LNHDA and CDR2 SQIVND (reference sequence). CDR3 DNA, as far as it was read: TGTGCCATTCGGGCAGGGTTCAATCAGCCG. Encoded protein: CAIRAGFNQP. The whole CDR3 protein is CAIRAGFNQPQYF.

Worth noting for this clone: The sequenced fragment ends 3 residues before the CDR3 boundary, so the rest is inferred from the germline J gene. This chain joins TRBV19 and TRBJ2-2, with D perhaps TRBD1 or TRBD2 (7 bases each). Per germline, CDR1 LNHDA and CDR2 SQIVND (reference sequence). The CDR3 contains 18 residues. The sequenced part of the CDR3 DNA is TGTGCCAGTAGTATAGATTCAACGGCGGGAGACAGGGATGAAAAG. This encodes CASSIDSTAGDRDEK. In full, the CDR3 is CASSIDSTAGDRDEKLFF.

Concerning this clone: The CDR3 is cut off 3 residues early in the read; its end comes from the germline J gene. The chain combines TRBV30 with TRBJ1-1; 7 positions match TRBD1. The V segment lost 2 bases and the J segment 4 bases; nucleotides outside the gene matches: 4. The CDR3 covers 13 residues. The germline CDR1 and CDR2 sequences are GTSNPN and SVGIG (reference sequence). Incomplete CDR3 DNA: TGTGCCTGGAGTCCAAACAGGGGCACTGAA. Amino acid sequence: CAWSPNRGTE. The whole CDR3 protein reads CAWSPNRGTEAFF.

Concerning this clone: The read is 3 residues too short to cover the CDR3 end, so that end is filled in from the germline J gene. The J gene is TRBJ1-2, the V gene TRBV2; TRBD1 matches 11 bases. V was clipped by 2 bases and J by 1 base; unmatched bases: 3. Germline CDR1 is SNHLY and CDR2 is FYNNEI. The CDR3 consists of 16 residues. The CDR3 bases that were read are TGTGCCAGCAGTGAAATGGACAGGGGGCTTAACTATGGC. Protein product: CASSEMDRGLNYG. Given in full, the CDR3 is CASSEMDRGLNYGYTF.

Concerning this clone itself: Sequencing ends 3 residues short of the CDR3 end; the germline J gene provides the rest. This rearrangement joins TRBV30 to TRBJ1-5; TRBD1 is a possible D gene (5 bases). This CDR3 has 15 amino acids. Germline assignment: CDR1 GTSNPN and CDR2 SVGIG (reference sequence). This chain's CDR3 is CAWRLSGGFTDPQHF. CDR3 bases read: TGTGCCTGGCGACTTAGCGGGGGGTTCACAGATCCC.